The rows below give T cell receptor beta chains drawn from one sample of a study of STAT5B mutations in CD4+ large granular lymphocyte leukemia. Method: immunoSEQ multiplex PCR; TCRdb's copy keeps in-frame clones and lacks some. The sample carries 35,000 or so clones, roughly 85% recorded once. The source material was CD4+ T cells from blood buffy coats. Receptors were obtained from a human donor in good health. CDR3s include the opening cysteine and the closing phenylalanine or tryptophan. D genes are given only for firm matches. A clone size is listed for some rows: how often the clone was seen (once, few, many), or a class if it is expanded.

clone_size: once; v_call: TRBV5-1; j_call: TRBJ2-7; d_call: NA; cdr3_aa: CASRHDSTSYEQYF; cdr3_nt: TGCGCCAGCAGGCACGACAGTACCTCCTACGAGCAGTACTTC
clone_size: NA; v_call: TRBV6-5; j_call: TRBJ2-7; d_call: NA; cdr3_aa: CASAGDTTYEQYF; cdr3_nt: TGTGCCAGCGCTGGGGACACGACCTACGAGCAGTACTTC
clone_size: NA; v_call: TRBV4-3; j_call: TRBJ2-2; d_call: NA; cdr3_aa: CASSQDRRGVGELFF; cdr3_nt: TGCGCCAGCAGCCAAGATCGGCGAGGGGTCGGGGAGCTGTTTTTT
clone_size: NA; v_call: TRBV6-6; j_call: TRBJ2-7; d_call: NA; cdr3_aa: CASSLEIRGSYEQYF; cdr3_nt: TGTGCCAGCAGTTTGGAAATCAGGGGATCCTACGAGCAGTACTTC
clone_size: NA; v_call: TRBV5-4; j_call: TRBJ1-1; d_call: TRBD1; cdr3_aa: CASSLAYFDRVGIKDTEAFF; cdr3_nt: TGTGCCAGCAGCTTGGCCTACTTTGACAGGGTAGGAATAAAGGACACTGAAGCTTTCTTT
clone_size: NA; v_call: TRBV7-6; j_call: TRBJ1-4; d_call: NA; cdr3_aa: CASSLVGSTNEKLFF; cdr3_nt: TGTGCCAGCAGCTTAGTGGGCTCAACTAATGAAAAACTGTTTTTT
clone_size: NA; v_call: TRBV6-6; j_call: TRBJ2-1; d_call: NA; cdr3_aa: CASSPSVGNLNEQFF; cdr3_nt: TGTGCCAGCAGCCCCAGTGTGGGAAACCTCAATGAGCAGTTCTTC
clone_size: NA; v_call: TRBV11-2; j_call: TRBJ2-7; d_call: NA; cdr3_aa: CASSLDPGASSYEQYF; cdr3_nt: TGTGCCAGCAGCTTAGATCCGGGGGCCTCCTCCTACGAGCAGTACTTC
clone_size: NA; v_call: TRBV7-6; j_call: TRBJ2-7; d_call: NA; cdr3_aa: CASSPREGTRSYEQYF; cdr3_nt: TGTGCCAGCAGCCCCCGAGAGGGGACCCGCTCCTACGAGCAGTACTTC
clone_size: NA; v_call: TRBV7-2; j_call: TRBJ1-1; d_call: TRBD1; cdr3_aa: CASSLGSGQGEAFF; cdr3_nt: TGTGCCAGCAGCTTAGGATCGGGACAGGGTGAAGCTTTCTTT
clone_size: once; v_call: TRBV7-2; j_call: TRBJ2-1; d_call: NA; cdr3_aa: CASSLLGSYNEQFF; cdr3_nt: TGTGCCAGCAGCTTATTAGGGTCCTACAATGAGCAGTTCTTC
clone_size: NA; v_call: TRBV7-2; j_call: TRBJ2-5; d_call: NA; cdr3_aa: CASSLDPGETQYF; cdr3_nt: TGTGCCAGCAGCTTAGATCCAGGGGAGACCCAGTACTTC
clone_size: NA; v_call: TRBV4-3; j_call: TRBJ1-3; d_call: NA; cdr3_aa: CASSRTFRQSSGNTIYF; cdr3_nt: TGCGCCAGCAGCCGCACATTTCGACAGTCCTCTGGAAACACCATATATTTT
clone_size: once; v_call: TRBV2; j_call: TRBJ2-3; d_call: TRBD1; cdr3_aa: CASKVSGTGASTDTQYF; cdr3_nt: TGTGCCAGCAAAGTCAGCGGGACAGGGGCTAGCACAGATACGCAGTATTTT
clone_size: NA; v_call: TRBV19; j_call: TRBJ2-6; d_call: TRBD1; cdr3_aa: CASKGTDLTFSGANVLTF; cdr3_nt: TGTGCCAGTAAGGGGACAGATCTGACATTCTCTGGGGCCAACGTCCTGACTTTC
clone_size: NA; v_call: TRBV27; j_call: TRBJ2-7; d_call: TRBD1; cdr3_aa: CASSLGQGKLGPYEQYF; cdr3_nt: TGTGCCAGCAGTTTGGGACAGGGCAAATTAGGCCCCTACGAGCAGTACTTC
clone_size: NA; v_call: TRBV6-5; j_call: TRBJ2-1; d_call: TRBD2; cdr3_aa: CASSSWRAGGGSQQFF; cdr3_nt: TGTGCCAGCAGTTCCTGGAGGGCGGGAGGGGGGAGTCAGCAGTTCTTC
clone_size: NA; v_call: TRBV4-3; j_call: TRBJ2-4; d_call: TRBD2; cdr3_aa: CASSQEVLAGAKNIQYF; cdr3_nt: TGCGCCAGCAGCCAAGAGGTACTAGCGGGAGCCAAAAACATTCAGTACTTC
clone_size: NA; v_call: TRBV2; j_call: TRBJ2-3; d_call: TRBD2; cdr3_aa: CASRPLAGGADTQYF; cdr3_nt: TGTGCCAGCAGGCCACTAGCGGGAGGGGCAGATACGCAGTATTTT
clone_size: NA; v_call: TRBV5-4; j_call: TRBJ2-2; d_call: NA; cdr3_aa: CASSSRQRVNTGELFF; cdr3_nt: TGTGCCAGCAGCTCCCGGCAGAGGGTGAACACCGGGGAGCTGTTTTTT
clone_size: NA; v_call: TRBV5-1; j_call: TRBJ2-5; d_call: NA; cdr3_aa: CASSLAGLSTETQYF; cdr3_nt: TGCGCCAGCAGCTTGGCGGGCCTATCGACAGAGACCCAGTACTTC
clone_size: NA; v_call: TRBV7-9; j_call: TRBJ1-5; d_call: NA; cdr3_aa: CASSQGQQPQHF; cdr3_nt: TGTGCCAGCAGCCAGGGGCAGCAGCCCCAGCATTTT
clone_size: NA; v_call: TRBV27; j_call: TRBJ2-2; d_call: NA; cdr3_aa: CASSLGQTNTGELFF; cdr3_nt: TGTGCCAGCAGTTTAGGGCAGACTAACACCGGGGAGCTGTTTTTT
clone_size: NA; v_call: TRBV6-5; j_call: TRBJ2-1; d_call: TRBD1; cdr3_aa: CASSWSGQGGEQFF; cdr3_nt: TGTGCCAGCAGTTGGTCCGGACAGGGCGGAGAGCAGTTCTTC
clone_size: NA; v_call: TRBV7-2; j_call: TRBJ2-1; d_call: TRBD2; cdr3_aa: CASSSRTSASVF; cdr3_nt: TGTGCCAGCAGCTCCCGGACTAGCGCGTCGGTCTTC
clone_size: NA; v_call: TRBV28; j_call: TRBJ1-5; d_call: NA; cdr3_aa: CASSLGGGPNQPQHF; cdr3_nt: TGTGCCAGCAGTTTGGGCGGGGGACCTAATCAGCCCCAGCATTTT
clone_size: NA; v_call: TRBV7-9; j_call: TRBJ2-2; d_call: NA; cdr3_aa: CASSPSITGELFF; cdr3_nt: TGTGCCAGCAGCCCCTCCATCACCGGGGAGCTGTTTTTT
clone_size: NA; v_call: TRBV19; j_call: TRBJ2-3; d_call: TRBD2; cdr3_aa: CASSFGLAGPTDTQYF; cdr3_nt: TGTGCCAGTAGTTTCGGACTAGCGGGACCCACAGATACGCAGTATTTT
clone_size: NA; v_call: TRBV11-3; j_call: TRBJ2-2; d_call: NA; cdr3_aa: CASSFSTGTGELFF; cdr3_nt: TGTGCCAGCAGCTTCTCCACCGGCACCGGGGAGCTGTTTTTT
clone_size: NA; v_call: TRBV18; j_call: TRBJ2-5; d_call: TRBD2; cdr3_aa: CASSQLAGAGETQYF; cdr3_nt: TGTGCCAGCTCACAACTAGCGGGAGCAGGCGAGACCCAGTACTTC
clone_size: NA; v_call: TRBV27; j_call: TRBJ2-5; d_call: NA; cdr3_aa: CASSYWAGQQYF; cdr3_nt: TGTGCCAGCAGTTACTGGGCGGGTCAGCAGTACTTC
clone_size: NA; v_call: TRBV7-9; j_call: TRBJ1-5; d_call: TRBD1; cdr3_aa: CASSGTGDQPQHF; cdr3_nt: TGTGCCAGCAGCGGGACAGGGGATCAGCCCCAGCATTTT
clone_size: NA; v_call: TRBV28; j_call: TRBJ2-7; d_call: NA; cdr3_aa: CASSLVAGQDGSDEQYF; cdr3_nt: TGTGCCAGCAGTTTAGTCGCCGGTCAGGATGGTTCCGACGAGCAGTACTTC
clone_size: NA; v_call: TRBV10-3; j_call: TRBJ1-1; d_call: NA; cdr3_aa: CAISESNRPNTEAFF; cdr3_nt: TGTGCCATCAGTGAGTCTAACAGACCAAACACTGAAGCTTTCTTT
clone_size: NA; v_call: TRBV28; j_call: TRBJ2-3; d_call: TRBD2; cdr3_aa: CSSGTSGGTQYF; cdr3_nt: TGTTCTTCCGGGACTAGCGGCGGTACGCAGTATTTT
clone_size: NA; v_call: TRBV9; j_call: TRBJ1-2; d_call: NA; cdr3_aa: CASSFGLSGDSGYTF; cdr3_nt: TGTGCCAGCAGCTTTGGTCTGAGCGGGGACTCTGGCTACACCTTC
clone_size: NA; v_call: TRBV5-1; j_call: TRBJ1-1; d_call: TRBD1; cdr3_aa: CASSTGVMNTEAFF; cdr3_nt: TGCGCCAGCAGCACAGGGGTTATGAACACTGAAGCTTTCTTT
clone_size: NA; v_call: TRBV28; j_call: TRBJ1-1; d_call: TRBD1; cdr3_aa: CASSLPPGQAVNTEAFF; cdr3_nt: TGTGCCAGCAGCCTTCCCCCGGGACAGGCGGTGAACACTGAAGCTTTCTTT
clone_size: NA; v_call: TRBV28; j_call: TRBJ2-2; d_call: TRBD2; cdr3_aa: CAGAGGNTGELFF; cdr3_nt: TGTGCCGGAGCGGGAGGGAACACCGGGGAGCTGTTTTTT
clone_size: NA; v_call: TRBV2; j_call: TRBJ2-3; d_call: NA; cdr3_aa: CASNRGITDTQYF; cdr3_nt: TGTGCCAGCAATAGAGGAATCACAGATACGCAGTATTTT
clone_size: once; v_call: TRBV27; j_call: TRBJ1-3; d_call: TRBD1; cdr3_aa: CASSLRTGGGNTIYF; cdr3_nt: TGTGCCAGCAGTTTAAGGACAGGGGGAGGAAACACCATATATTTT
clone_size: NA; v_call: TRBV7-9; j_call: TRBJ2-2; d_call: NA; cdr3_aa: CASSLGFRTANTGELFF; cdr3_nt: TGTGCCAGCAGCTTAGGGTTCCGAACAGCGAACACCGGGGAGCTGTTTTTT
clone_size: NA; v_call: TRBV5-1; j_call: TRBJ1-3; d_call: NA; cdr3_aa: CASSLDGAHSGNTIYF; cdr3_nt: TGCGCCAGCAGCTTGGATGGGGCGCACTCTGGAAACACCATATATTTT
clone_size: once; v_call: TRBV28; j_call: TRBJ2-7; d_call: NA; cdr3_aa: CATRGFKTYEQYF; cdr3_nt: TGTGCCACTAGGGGGTTTAAAACCTACGAGCAGTACTTC
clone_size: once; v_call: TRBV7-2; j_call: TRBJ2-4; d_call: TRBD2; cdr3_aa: CASSTQVSGSGTKNIQYF; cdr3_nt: TGTGCCAGCAGCACCCAGGTTAGCGGGAGTGGTACCAAAAACATTCAGTACTTC
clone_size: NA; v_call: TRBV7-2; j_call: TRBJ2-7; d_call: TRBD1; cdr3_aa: CASSVTRDRGEQYF; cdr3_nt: TGTGCCAGCAGCGTAACCCGGGACAGGGGCGAGCAGTACTTC
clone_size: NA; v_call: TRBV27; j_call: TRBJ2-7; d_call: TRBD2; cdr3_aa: CASISKTSGSYEQYF; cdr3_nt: TGTGCCAGCATCTCCAAGACTAGCGGCTCCTACGAGCAGTACTTC
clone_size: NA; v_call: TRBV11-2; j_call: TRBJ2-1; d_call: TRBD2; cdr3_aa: CASSPRLAGVYNEQFF; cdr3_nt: TGTGCCAGCAGCCCGCGACTAGCGGGAGTGTACAATGAGCAGTTCTTC
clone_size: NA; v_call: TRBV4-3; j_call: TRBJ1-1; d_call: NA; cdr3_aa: CASSQDRTRNTEAFF; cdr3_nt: TGCGCCAGCAGCCAAGATAGGACACGGAACACTGAAGCTTTCTTT
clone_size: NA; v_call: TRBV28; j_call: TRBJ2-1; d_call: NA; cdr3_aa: CASSTGAYNEQFF; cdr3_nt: TGTGCCAGCAGCACGGGGGCCTACAATGAGCAGTTCTTC
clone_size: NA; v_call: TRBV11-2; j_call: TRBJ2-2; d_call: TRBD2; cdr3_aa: CASSLEPGLAGFSGELFF; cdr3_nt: TGTGCCAGCAGCTTAGAACCGGGACTAGCGGGATTCAGCGGGGAGCTGTTTTTT
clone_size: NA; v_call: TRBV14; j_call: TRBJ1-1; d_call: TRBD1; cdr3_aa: CASSQQAGGRTEAFF; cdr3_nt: TGTGCCAGCAGCCAACAGGCAGGGGGACGTACTGAAGCTTTCTTT
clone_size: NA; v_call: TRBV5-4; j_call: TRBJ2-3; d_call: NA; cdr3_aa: CASSLEDTQYF; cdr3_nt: TGTGCCAGCAGCTTGGAAGATACGCAGTATTTT
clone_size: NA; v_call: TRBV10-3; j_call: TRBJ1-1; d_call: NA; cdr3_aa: CAISEWGRGGHTEAFF; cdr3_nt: TGTGCCATCAGTGAGTGGGGACGGGGAGGACACACTGAAGCTTTCTTT
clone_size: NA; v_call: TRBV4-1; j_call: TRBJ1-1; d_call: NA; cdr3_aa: CASSQDQAGKNTEAFF; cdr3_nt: TGCGCCAGCAGCCAAGATCAGGCAGGAAAGAACACTGAAGCTTTCTTT
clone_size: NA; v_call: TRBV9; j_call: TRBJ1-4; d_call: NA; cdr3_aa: CASSAVAINEKLFF; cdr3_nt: TGTGCCAGCAGCGCGGTCGCCATTAATGAAAAACTGTTTTTT
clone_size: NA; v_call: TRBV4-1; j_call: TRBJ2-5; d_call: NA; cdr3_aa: CASSLAGTPGRETQYF; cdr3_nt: TGCGCCAGCAGCCTAGCCGGGACCCCCGGTCGGGAGACCCAGTACTTC
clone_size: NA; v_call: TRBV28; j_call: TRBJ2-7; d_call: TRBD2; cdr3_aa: CASRVPVGGTYEQYF; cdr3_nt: TGTGCCAGCAGAGTTCCTGTGGGAGGGACCTACGAGCAGTACTTC
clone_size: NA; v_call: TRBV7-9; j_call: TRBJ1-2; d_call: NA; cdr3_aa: CASSPSGGDVLFLSYGYTF; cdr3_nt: TGTGCCAGCAGCCCCTCAGGTGGGGACGTACTATTCCTTAGCTATGGCTACACCTTC
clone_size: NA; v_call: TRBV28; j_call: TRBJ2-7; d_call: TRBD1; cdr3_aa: CASSQIGIPGGVLTYEQYF; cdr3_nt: TGTGCCAGCAGTCAGATTGGGATCCCAGGGGGTGTTCTAACCTACGAGCAGTACTTC